The 23 T cell receptor beta chains presented below share a single source sample, sequenced in a study of cytomegalovirus exposure and HLA in healthy donors. Researchers ran the PCR with 60 Vbeta and 13 Jbeta primers. The assay was immunoSEQ multiplex PCR, and TCRdb's table has in-frame clones only and misses some. The repertoire table contains about 140,000 clones. The sequencing input was PBMCs. Source of these receptors: a woman younger than 30 in good health and CMV-seronegative.

CDR3 sequence: CASSLGGTGVSSGNTIYF. The CDR3 DNA follows: TGCGCCAGCAGCTTGGGAGGGACAGGGGTGTCCTCTGGAAACACCATATATTTT. The chain uses TRBV5-1 and TRBJ1-3, with 10 bases matching TRBD1. Germline V gives CDR1 SGHRS, CDR2 YFSETQ. The V segment lost 0 bases and the J segment 0 bases; nucleotides outside the gene matches: 6. This CDR3 has 18 amino acids. Based on the CDR3 plus reference TRBV5-1 and TRBJ1-3, the full variable domain is KAGVTQTPRYLIKTRGQQVTLSCSPISGHRSVSWYQQTPGQGLQFLFEYFSETQRNKGNFPGRFSGRQFSNSRSEMNVSTLELGDSALYLCASSLGGTGVSSGNTIYFGEGSWLTVV.

This chain uses TRBV7-6 with TRBJ2-1; TRBD2 matches 10 bases. CDR3 size: 16 residues. Per the germline V gene, CDR1 is SGHVS and CDR2 is FNYEAQ. V trimming: 8 bases; J trimming: 0 bases; junction bases outside the gene matches: 7. The CDR3 loop is CASGARTSGSYNEQFF. CDR3 nucleotide sequence: TGTGCCAGCGGAGCCCGGACTAGCGGCTCCTACAATGAGCAGTTCTTC. The entire variable domain, with the rest obtained from reference TRBV7-6 and TRBJ2-1, is as follows: GAGVSQSPRYKVTKRGQDVALRCDPISGHVSLYWYRQALGQGPEFLTYFNYEAQQDKSGLPNDRFSAERPEGSISTLTIQRTEQRDSAMYRCASGARTSGSYNEQFFGPGTRLTVL.

The chain is built from TRBV2 and TRBJ1-5, with 8 nucleotides matching TRBD1. The CDR3 has 15 residues. Germline V gene data show CDR1 as SNHLY and CDR2 as FYNNEI. Trimming at V came to 4 bases and at J to 2 bases, leaving 4 bases not matched to a gene. This CDR3 is CASSATGGGNQPQHF. For the CDR3, the DNA is TGTGCCAGCAGTGCTACAGGGGGTGGCAATCAGCCCCAGCATTTT.

J is TRBJ1-1 and V is TRBV6-4; maybe TRBD1 (6 bases). The germline V gene has CDR1 MRHNA and CDR2 SNTAGT. This CDR3 has 14 residues. Deletions cut 6 bases from V and 0 bases from J, with 11 bases between. The DNA of the CDR3 is TGTGCCAGCAGATTGGACAGTTTGAACACTGAAGCTTTCTTT. This gives the protein CASRLDSLNTEAFF.

The V gene is TRBV28, the J gene TRBJ2-1; D may be TRBD1 (6 bases). This CDR3 comprises 15 residues. Trimming removed 6 bases at V and 0 bases at J, with 12 bases between. Germline CDR1 MDHEN, CDR2 SYDVKM. The CDR3 protein is CASSRGESSYNEQFF. Here the CDR3 DNA reads TGTGCCAGCAGCAGGGGAGAAAGCTCCTACAATGAGCAGTTCTTC. Variable domain in full (rest from reference TRBV28 and TRBJ2-1): DVKVTQSSRYLVKRTGEKVFLECVQDMDHENMFWYRQDPGLGLRLIYFSYDVKMKEKGDIPEGYSVSREKKERFSLILESASTNQTSMYLCASSRGESSYNEQFFGPGTRLTVL.

J is TRBJ2-3 and V is TRBV19; 10 bases agree with TRBD2. Germline trimming cut 3 bases from V and 5 bases from J; bases unmatched to any gene: 5. The CDR3 sequence is 15 residues long. The germline V gene encodes CDR1 LNHDA and CDR2 SQIVND (reference sequence). CDR3: CASSISGRRGDTQYF. CDR3 DNA sequence: TGTGCCAGTAGTATTAGCGGGAGGCGGGGAGATACGCAGTATTTT.

The chain combines TRBV5-4 with TRBJ2-1, with TRBD1 matching 11 bases. This CDR3 has 15 amino acids. With 4 bases clipped from V and 3 bases from J, the junction kept 3 bases outside the gene matches. CDR1 is SGHNT and CDR2 is YYREEE in the germline V gene (reference sequence). The CDR3 loop reads CASSQGTGGYNEQFF. The CDR3 nucleotides read TGTGCCAGCAGCCAAGGGACAGGGGGCTACAATGAGCAGTTCTTC.

The rearrangement uses TRBV18 and TRBJ1-1, with TRBD1 matching 8 bases. CDR1 and CDR2 from the germline V gene are KGHSH and LQKENI. The V gene end was trimmed by 4 bases and the J gene end by 7 bases; junction bases not matched to a gene: 14. CDR3 length equals 16 residues. CDR3 bases: TGTGCCAGCTCACTTTTGAGGACAGGGACTCTAGGTGAAGCTTTCTTT. It translates to CASSLLRTGTLGEAFF.

V usage is TRBV6-1 and J usage is TRBJ1-3; D is perhaps TRBD1 (6 bases). The V gene lost 4 bases and the J gene lost 2 bases, with 12 bases spanning the gap. Germline lookup yields CDR1 MNHNS and CDR2 SASEGT. This CDR3 region has 15 residues. As DNA, the CDR3 is TGTGCCAGCAGTGGCCTAGGGGGACCTGGAAACACCATATATTTT. Translated, it gives CASSGLGGPGNTIYF.

The chain has TRBV10-2 and TRBJ2-3; D gene unclear. V was clipped by 8 bases and J by 5 bases, with 11 bases between them. Germline CDR1 is WSHSY and CDR2 is SAAADI. There are 12 residues in the CDR3. Here the CDR3 DNA reads TGCGCCAGCCTCATTTCGGGAGATACGCAGTATTTT. Translated: CASLISGDTQYF.

V and J are TRBV10-3 and TRBJ1-6; D remains unclear. Trimming left V 2 bases short and J 9 bases short, with 8 bases between. The germline gives CDR1 ENHRY, CDR2 SYGVKD. The CDR3 spans 13 residues. The CDR3: CAISEGTASPLHF. CDR3 DNA sequence: TGTGCCATCAGTGAGGGCACAGCTTCACCCCTCCACTTT.

The chain uses TRBV6-1 and TRBJ2-2, with a tentative D call TRBD1 (5 bases). The CDR3 contains 14 residues. V lost 5 bases and J 2 bases, leaving 9 bases between the germline ends. The germline CDR1 and CDR2 sequences are MNHNS and SASEGT. DNA of the CDR3: TGTGCCAGCAGTTCGACAGAAAACACCGGGGAGCTGTTTTTT. This sequence encodes CASSSTENTGELFF.

The V and J genes are TRBV6-4 and TRBJ2-1; TRBD1 matches 9 bases. The CDR3 covers 16 residues. Trimming removed 0 bases from V and 5 bases from J; junction bases left unmatched: 5. Germline V CDR1 and CDR2: MRHNA, SNTAGT. The CDR3 nucleotides are TGTGCCAGCAGTGACTCGGTCGGGACAGGGCACAATGAGCAGTTCTTC. Its translation is CASSDSVGTGHNEQFF.

The CDR3 DNA reads TGTGCCAGCAGTGACTCTCGCGGGACTAGCGGGAGTGAATACAATGAGCAGTTCTTC. This sequence encodes CASSDSRGTSGSEYNEQFF. This rearrangement joins TRBV6-4 to TRBJ2-1; 14 bases agree with TRBD2. Trimming removed 0 bases from V and 4 bases from J; junction bases left unmatched: 8. The CDR3 covers 19 residues. CDR1 is MRHNA and CDR2 is SNTAGT in the germline V gene.

The gene calls are TRBV6-5 and TRBJ1-2, with D possibly TRBD1 on 5 matching bases. Germline values: CDR1 MNHEY, CDR2 SVGAGI. CDR3 length equals 14 residues. Deletions cut 5 bases from V and 6 bases from J, with 16 bases between. This CDR3 is CASSGWDSLNGYTF. The CDR3 bases are TGTGCCAGCAGTGGGTGGGACTCCCTGAATGGCTACACCTTC.

This chain connects TRBV30 to TRBJ1-2; D gene ambiguous. V shed 4 bases and J shed 4 bases, with 16 bases lying between them. CDR3 length: 14 amino acids. Looked up from germline, CDR1 is GTSNPN and CDR2 is SVGIG (reference sequence). DNA for the CDR3: TGTGCCTGGACCACACTCAGGACTAGCTATGGCTACACCTTC. It is translated as CAWTTLRTSYGYTF.

The rearrangement joins TRBV28 to TRBJ2-7, with D hard to call. The CDR3 runs to 17 residues. The germline V gene encodes CDR1 MDHEN and CDR2 SYDVKM. Trimming took 5 bases from V and 0 from J, leaving 20 bases between them. CDR3 sequence reads: CASSPNLLGSSSYEQYV. CDR3 DNA: TGTGCCAGCAGTCCCAATCTCCTGGGCTCAAGCTCCTACGAGCAGTACGTC.

The rearrangement joins TRBV6-1 to TRBJ2-1, with TRBD2 matching 9 bases. V was pared by 8 bases and J by 6 bases, with 11 bases of the junction left unmatched. The CDR3 spans 15 residues. Germline V gene data show CDR1 as MNHNS and CDR2 as SASEGT. The CDR3 DNA follows: TGTGCCAGCGCGGGGGGGGTAGACGGTATCAATGAGCAGTTCTTC. Translating it yields CASAGGVDGINEQFF.

CDR3: CASRYTGELFF. The DNA of the CDR3 is TGTGCCAGCAGGTATACCGGGGAGCTGTTTTTT. The genes are TRBV28 and TRBJ2-2; D gene unclear. This CDR3 has 11 residues. The germline V and J ends were trimmed by 6 bases and 5 bases, with 4 bases remaining between them. CDR1 and CDR2 (germline): MDHEN, SYDVKM.

This sequence joins TRBV30 and TRBJ1-5; 7 nucleotides line up with TRBD1. The J segment lost 4 bases and the V segment lost 8 bases, leaving 8 bases of the junction unmatched. CDR1 is GTSNPN and CDR2 is SVGIG in the germline V gene (reference sequence). The CDR3 sequence is 13 residues long. The CDR3 loop is CAGAGTANQPQHF. The CDR3 region has the DNA TGTGCCGGAGCCGGGACAGCAAATCAGCCCCAGCATTTT.

The chain has TRBV30 and TRBJ2-7; 10 bases are a match to TRBD2. The germline V gene has CDR1 GTSNPN and CDR2 SVGIG (reference sequence). The ends lost 2 bases at V and 5 bases at J; junction bases unmatched: 9. This CDR3 is 15 amino acids long. The CDR3 region is CAWSSLAGSGDEQYF. CDR3 in DNA: TGTGCCTGGAGTTCACTAGCGGGAAGTGGGGACGAGCAGTACTTC.

For the CDR3, the DNA is TGTGCCATCAGTTCAGTAGGCGGTTATAGCTCCTACAATGAGCAGTTCTTC. Translation gives CAISSVGGYSSYNEQFF. The J gene is TRBJ2-1, the V gene TRBV10-3; D not certain. The germline V and J ends were trimmed by 5 bases and 0 bases, with 17 bases remaining between them. The germline gives CDR1 ENHRY, CDR2 SYGVKD. The CDR3 extends over 17 amino acids.

The J gene is TRBJ2-2, the V gene TRBV6-6, with D possibly TRBD2 on 5 matching bases. CDR3 length equals 14 residues. The V end was cut by 4 bases, the J end by 5 bases, with 11 bases between. Germline values: CDR1 MNHNY, CDR2 SVGAGI (reference sequence). The CDR3 DNA is TGTGCCAGCAGTTGGTCACTAGAGACCGGGGAGCTGTTTTTT. Translated: CASSWSLETGELFF.